The sequence of this TCR beta chain was determined in a study of blood T cell repertoires in COVID-19. Across the study: Nucleic acid was either cDNA or gDNA, and it came from T cells, B-cell-depleted T cells, or PBMCs.

Per the study methods: Amplification with reference gene primers provided the estimates of nucleated cell counts. TCRdb's table, derived via immunoSEQ multiplex PCR, lists solely in-frame clones and lacks some. The V and J calls and clone size are taken from that table; D and trimming were inferred from the DNA. The sample has about 370,000 clones, 90% to 95% seen once. Individuals drawn from under 30 US areas were roughly 18 to 100 years old. Assignment of participants to cohorts was predicated upon participant-reported clinical history. Input material: PBMCs or T cells enriched from blood (not recorded which). This receptor was obtained from a middle-aged woman who had been exposed to COVID-19.

This CDR3 reads CATSSYRGGGVNTGELFF. Written as DNA, the CDR3 is TGTGCCACCAGCAGCTATCGAGGCGGGGGGGTGAACACCGGGGAGCTGTTTTTT. The genes are TRBV15 and TRBJ2-2, with 9 bases fitting TRBD2. J gave up 1 base and V 3 bases, and 9 bases lay outside the gene matches. The CDR3 is 18 amino acids. Germline loops: CDR1 LNHNV, CDR2 YYDKDF (reference sequence).